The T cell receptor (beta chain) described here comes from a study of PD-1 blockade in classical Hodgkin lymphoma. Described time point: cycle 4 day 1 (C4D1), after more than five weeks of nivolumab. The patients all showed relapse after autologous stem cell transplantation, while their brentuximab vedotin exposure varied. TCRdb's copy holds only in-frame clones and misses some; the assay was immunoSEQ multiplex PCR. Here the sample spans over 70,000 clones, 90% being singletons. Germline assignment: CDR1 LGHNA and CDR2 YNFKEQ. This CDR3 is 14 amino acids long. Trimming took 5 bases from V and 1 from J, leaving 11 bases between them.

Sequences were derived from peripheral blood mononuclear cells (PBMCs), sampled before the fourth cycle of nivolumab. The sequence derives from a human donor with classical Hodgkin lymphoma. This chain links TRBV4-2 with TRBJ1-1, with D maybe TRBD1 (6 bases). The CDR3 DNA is TGTGCCAGCAGCTTACAGGGTGGGAACACTGAAGCTTTCTTT. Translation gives CASSLQGGNTEAFF.